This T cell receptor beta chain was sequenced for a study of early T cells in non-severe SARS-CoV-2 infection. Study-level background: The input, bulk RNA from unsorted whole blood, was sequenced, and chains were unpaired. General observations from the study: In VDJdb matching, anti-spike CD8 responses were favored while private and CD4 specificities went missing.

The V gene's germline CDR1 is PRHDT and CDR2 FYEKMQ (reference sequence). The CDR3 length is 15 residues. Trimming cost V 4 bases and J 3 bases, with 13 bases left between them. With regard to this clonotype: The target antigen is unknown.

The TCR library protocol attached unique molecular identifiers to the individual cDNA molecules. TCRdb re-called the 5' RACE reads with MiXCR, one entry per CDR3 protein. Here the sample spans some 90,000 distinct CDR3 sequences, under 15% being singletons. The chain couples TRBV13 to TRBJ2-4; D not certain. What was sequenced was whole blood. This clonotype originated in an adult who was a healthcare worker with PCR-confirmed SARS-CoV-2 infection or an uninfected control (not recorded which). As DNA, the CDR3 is TGTGCCAGCAGCTCCCTAAGCAAGGGCAAAAACATTCAGTACTTC. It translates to CASSSLSKGKNIQYF.